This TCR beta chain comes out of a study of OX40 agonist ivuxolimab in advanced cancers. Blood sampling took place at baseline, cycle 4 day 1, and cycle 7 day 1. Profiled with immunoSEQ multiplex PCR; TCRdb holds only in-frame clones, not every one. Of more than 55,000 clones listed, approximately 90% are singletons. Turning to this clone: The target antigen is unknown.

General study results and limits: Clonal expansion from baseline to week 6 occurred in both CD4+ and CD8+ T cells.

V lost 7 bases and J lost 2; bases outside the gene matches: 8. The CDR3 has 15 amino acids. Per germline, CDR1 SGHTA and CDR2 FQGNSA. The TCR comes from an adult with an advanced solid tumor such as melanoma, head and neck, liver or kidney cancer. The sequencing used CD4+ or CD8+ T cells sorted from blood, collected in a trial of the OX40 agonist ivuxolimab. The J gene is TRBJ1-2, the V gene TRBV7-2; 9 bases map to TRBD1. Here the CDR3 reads CASTQRTGDNYGYTF. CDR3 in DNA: TGTGCCAGCACCCAAAGGACAGGGGACAACTATGGCTACACCTTC.